A single sample gave rise to the 10 T cell receptor beta chains below, sequenced in a study of T cell responses to AZD1222 COVID-19 vaccine. TCRdb keeps only in-frame clones here, not all; method: immunoSEQ multiplex PCR. The profile shows fewer than 150,000 clones, roughly 92% of them singletons. The sample was peripheral blood, taken on day 0 of AZD1222 vaccination. These TCRs come from an adult in good health.

The V gene is TRBV5-5, the J gene TRBJ2-3, with D perhaps TRBD1 (6 bases). V lost 3 bases and J 2 bases, leaving 16 bases between the germline ends. CDR1 SGHKS and CDR2 YYEKEE come from the germline V gene (reference sequence). The CDR3 has 16 residues. CDR3 in amino acids: CASSSRDMIFTDTQYF. CDR3 nucleotides: TGTGCCAGCAGCTCGAGGGACATGATCTTCACAGATACGCAGTATTTT. Full variable domain (missing parts from reference TRBV5-5 and TRBJ2-3): DAGVTQSPTHLIKTRGQQVTLRCSPISGHKSVSWYQQVLGQGPQFIFQYYEKEERGRGNFPDRFSARQFPNYSSELNVNALLLGDSALYLCASSSRDMIFTDTQYFGPGTRLTVL.

The V and J genes are TRBV5-5 and TRBJ2-7; D remains ambiguous. V lost 1 base and J 4 bases, leaving 15 bases between the germline ends. Germline CDR1 SGHKS, CDR2 YYEKEE (reference sequence). The CDR3 loop spans 15 amino acids. The CDR3 DNA reads as TGTGCCAGCAGCTTGTATGACTCCCTGGGGTACGAGCAGTACTTC. Residues: CASSLYDSLGYEQYF. Using reference TRBV5-5 and TRBJ2-7 for the parts outside the CDR3, the full variable domain is DAGVTQSPTHLIKTRGQQVTLRCSPISGHKSVSWYQQVLGQGPQFIFQYYEKEERGRGNFPDRFSARQFPNYSSELNVNALLLGDSALYLCASSLYDSLGYEQYFGPGTRLTVT.

The chain links TRBV12-3 or TRBV12-4 to TRBJ1-5; D is undetermined. This CDR3 is built from 13 residues. V lost 3 bases to trimming and J lost 5 bases, with 8 bases between them. The CDR3 spells CASSFQVDQPQHF. The CDR3 DNA reads TGTGCCAGCAGTTTCCAGGTGGATCAGCCCCAGCATTTT.

The chain recombines TRBV2 with TRBJ2-2, with D perhaps given as TRBD1 or TRBD2 (6 bases each). Germline V gives CDR1 SNHLY, CDR2 FYNNEI. V was trimmed by 3 bases and J by 4 bases, leaving 18 bases between them. This CDR3 contains 17 residues. The CDR3 region is CASSDPEGGSGTGELFF. CDR3 sequence (DNA): TGTGCCAGCAGTGACCCAGAGGGGGGTTCCGGCACCGGGGAGCTGTTTTTT.

The chain couples TRBV18 to TRBJ2-5; TRBD1 matches 9 bases. V was clipped by 5 bases and J by 5 bases; unmatched bases: 15. Germline values: CDR1 KGHSH, CDR2 LQKENI. The CDR3 is 17 amino acids. CDR3 residues: CASSDIRTGVGSETQYF. Here the CDR3 DNA reads TGTGCCAGCTCAGACATTCGGACAGGGGTAGGATCGGAGACCCAGTACTTC.

V is TRBV27 and J is TRBJ2-2; D is ambiguous. From germline, CDR1 is MNHEY and CDR2 SMNVEV (reference sequence). CDR3 size: 13 residues. Trimming cost V 3 bases and J 6 bases, with 8 bases left between them. The CDR3 spells CASSFTLAGELFF. The CDR3 DNA reads as TGTGCCAGCAGTTTCACGTTAGCCGGGGAGCTGTTTTTT.

V usage is TRBV15 and J usage is TRBJ1-2; D may be TRBD1 (6 bases). The CDR3 has 15 residues. Germline CDR1 and CDR2: LNHNV and YYDKDF (reference sequence). Trimming removed 0 bases from V and 4 bases from J, with 12 bases in between. CDR3 region: CATSRDWGLSYGYTF. As DNA, the CDR3 is TGTGCCACCAGCAGAGATTGGGGGCTCTCCTATGGCTACACCTTC.

The rearrangement links TRBV5-8 to TRBJ2-3; possibly TRBD1 or TRBD2 for D (5 bases each). Trimming stripped 1 base from V and 1 base from J, with 16 bases between. The CDR3 extends over 17 amino acids. Germline CDR1 is SGHTS and CDR2 is YDEGEE. The CDR3 DNA is TGTGCCAGCAGCTTGATGGTTGGGGGAGAAGGCACAGATACGCAGTATTTT. Translated: CASSLMVGGEGTDTQYF.

This rearrangement joins TRBV3-1 (or the pseudogene TRBV3-2) to TRBJ1-2; D unclear. The CDR3 has 12 amino acids. V lost 1 base and J 8 bases, leaving 8 bases between the germline ends. Germline lookup yields CDR1 LGHDT and CDR2 YNNKEL (reference sequence). The CDR3 spells CASSQANEGYTF. CDR3 coding DNA: TGTGCCAGCAGCCAAGCTAACGAAGGCTACACCTTC.

V and J are TRBV9 and TRBJ2-7; a possible D gene is TRBD2 (5 bases). Germline CDR1 SGDLS, CDR2 YYNGEE. The CDR3 loop spans 12 amino acids. Trimming removed 4 bases at V and 4 bases at J, with 9 bases between. CDR3 sequence (DNA): TGTGCCAGCAGCCCGGACTTATACGAGCAGTACTTC. It yields the protein CASSPDLYEQYF.